The 10 T cell receptor beta chains below were found in one sample sequenced in a study of blood T cell repertoires in COVID-19. Method: immunoSEQ multiplex PCR; TCRdb's copy keeps in-frame clones and lacks some. Counted here are around 180,000 clones, around 87% occurring once; the ten biggest clones make up roughly 2.6%. Sequenced material: peripheral blood. All receptors come from a man aged 35 to 55 with active or convalescent COVID-19.

V gene TRBV5-4 combines with J gene TRBJ2-5, with TRBD2 matching over 10 bases. Germline CDR1 reads SGHNT; CDR2 reads YYREEE (reference sequence). The junction had 10 bases not matched to a gene; V was cut back by 4 bases and J by 1 base. The CDR3 loop spans 17 amino acids. The CDR3 DNA sequence: TGTGCCAGCAGCCGGACTCAGCGGGGGGGGACCCAAGAGACCCAGTACTTC. It translates to CASSRTQRGGTQETQYF.

A single count supports this clone. The chain links TRBV19 to TRBJ2-1; TRBD2 might be the D (6 bases). Germline-derived CDR1 and CDR2 are LNHDA and SQIVND (reference sequence). The V end lost 6 bases, the J end lost 4 bases, and 13 bases lay between the germline ends. CDR3 length equals 14 residues. Here the CDR3 reads CASSFGGPYNEQFF. CDR3 in DNA: TGTGCCAGTAGCTTCGGGGGACCATACAATGAGCAGTTCTTC.

This clone turned up a few times. The V and J genes are TRBV4-1 and TRBJ2-1; 11 positions match TRBD2. This CDR3 comprises 16 residues. Trimming took 4 bases from V and 3 from J; bases not matched to a gene: 5. Germline V lookup: CDR1 MGHRA, CDR2 YSYEKL. The CDR3 coding sequence is TGCGCCAGCAGCCGCCGACTAGCGGGGTTCTACAATGAGCAGTTCTTC. Residues: CASSRRLAGFYNEQFF.

The chain couples TRBV3-1 (or the pseudogene TRBV3-2) to TRBJ1-5, with 9 bases aligning to TRBD1. Per germline, CDR1 LGHDT and CDR2 YNNKEL (reference sequence). The CDR3 consists of 16 residues. V dropped 4 bases and J dropped 3; count of bases not matched to a gene: 7. CDR3 sequence (DNA): TGTGCCAGCAGCCTCGGAGACAGGGGGTTCAATCAGCCCCAGCATTTT. Amino acid sequence: CASSLGDRGFNQPQHF.

V is TRBV12-3 or TRBV12-4 and J is TRBJ1-1, with D hard to call. The V end was cut by 3 bases, the J end by 6 bases, with 5 bases between. CDR3 length equals 11 residues. As DNA, the CDR3 is TGTGCCAGCAGTTTGAGGTCTGAAGCTTTCTTT. This codes for CASSLRSEAFF.

The chain uses TRBV5-1 and TRBJ1-4; 8 bases agree with TRBD1. The CDR3 spans 14 residues. V was clipped by 4 bases and J by 7 bases; unmatched bases: 6. CDR1 SGHRS and CDR2 YFSETQ come from the germline V gene. CDR3 DNA: TGCGCCAGCAGCATGGGGACAGGAGGTGAAAAACTGTTTTTT. This codes for CASSMGTGGEKLFF. Full variable domain (remainder filled in from reference TRBV5-1 and TRBJ1-4): KAGVTQTPRYLIKTRGQQVTLSCSPISGHRSVSWYQQTPGQGLQFLFEYFSETQRNKGNFPGRFSGRQFSNSRSEMNVSTLELGDSALYLCASSMGTGGEKLFFGSGTQLSVL.

The rearrangement joins TRBV7-9 to TRBJ1-5; TRBD1 aligns across 8 bases. Trimming removed 5 bases from V and 15 bases from J; junction bases left unmatched: 9. This CDR3 has 12 amino acids. Looked up from germline, CDR1 is SEHNR and CDR2 is FQNEAQ (reference sequence). CDR3: CASSGLGQGVHF. The CDR3 DNA reads TGTGCCAGCAGCGGACTCGGACAGGGTGTGCATTTT.

The chain links TRBV27 to TRBJ1-6, with TRBD1 identical over 8 bases. CDR1 and CDR2 (germline): MNHEY, SMNVEV (reference sequence). Trimming at V came to 5 bases and at J to 14 bases, leaving 5 bases not matched to a gene. There are 12 residues in the CDR3. CDR3 in DNA: TGTGCCAGCAGTCCTGGACAGGGAACCCTCCACTTT. Translated, it gives CASSPGQGTLHF.

A single count supports this clone. The chain recombines TRBV5-6 with TRBJ1-4; D unresolved. The V end was cut by 6 bases, the J end by 5 bases, with 11 bases between. This CDR3 is 13 amino acids long. Germline V gene lookup returns CDR1 SGHDT and CDR2 YYEEEE. The CDR3 DNA is TGTGCCAGCACCCGCGTGTCGAATGAAAAACTGTTTTTT. This gives the protein CASTRVSNEKLFF. The full variable domain, in which reference TRBV5-6 and TRBJ1-4 provide the parts outside the CDR3, is DAGVTQSPTHLIKTRGQQVTLRCSPKSGHDTVSWYQQALGQGPQFIFQYYEEEERQRGNFPDRFSGHQFPNYSSELNVNALLLGDSALYLCASTRVSNEKLFFGSGTQLSVL.

This clone has a handful of counts. The chain joins TRBV7-2 to TRBJ1-2, with 10 bases identical to TRBD1. Unmatched junction bases numbered 14, after V lost 5 bases and J lost 2 bases. This CDR3 is 18 amino acids long. From germline, CDR1 is SGHTA and CDR2 FQGNSA. CDR3 residues: CASSPRLTGGISNYGYTF. CDR3 nucleotides: TGTGCCAGCAGCCCAAGGCTGACAGGGGGCATAAGCAACTATGGCTACACCTTC.